The 25 T cell receptor beta chains below all came from one sample that was sequenced in a study of blood T cell repertoires in COVID-19. Using immunoSEQ multiplex PCR, the repertoire was profiled, and TCRdb retains in-frame clones only, with some absent. The sample contains around 300,000 clones, approximately 91% of which appear only once. Material: peripheral blood. All receptors derive from a man aged 50 or older with acute or convalescent COVID-19.

The chain uses TRBV7-8 and TRBJ2-3; D is perhaps TRBD1 (5 bases). V gave up 2 bases and J gave up 6 bases, with 21 bases separating them. The CDR3 spans 17 residues. Germline V gene sequence: CDR1 SGHVS, CDR2 FQNEAQ. CDR3 sequence reads: CASSLYRQGRGWDTQYF. The DNA of the CDR3 is TGTGCCAGCAGCTTATATCGGCAGGGAAGGGGATGGGATACGCAGTATTTT.

The rearrangement uses TRBV5-1 and TRBJ2-3, with TRBD2 matching over 10 bases. The germline gives CDR1 SGHRS, CDR2 YFSETQ. Trimming took 4 bases from V and 4 from J; bases not matched to a gene: 9. This CDR3 region has 16 residues. In DNA form, the CDR3 reads TGCGCCAGCAGCCCCCCACTAGCGGGGACGGCAGATACGCAGTATTTT. Encoded protein: CASSPPLAGTADTQYF.

V is TRBV15 and J is TRBJ1-3; 9 bases line up with TRBD1. The germline V gene encodes CDR1 LNHNV and CDR2 YYDKDF (reference sequence). The V and J ends lost 3 bases and 6 bases, in that order; junction bases with no gene match: 9. This CDR3 region has 16 residues. The CDR3 sequence: CATSSTPGTGLNTIYF. The CDR3 DNA sequence: TGTGCCACCAGCAGTACCCCCGGGACAGGGCTAAACACCATATATTTT.

The chain combines TRBV14 with TRBJ2-7; TRBD1 aligns across 11 bases. J lost 6 bases, V lost 5 bases, and 9 bases had no gene match. There are 15 residues in the CDR3. CDR1 is SGHDN, CDR2 FVKESK, per germline. The CDR3 nucleotides read TGTGCCAGCAGCATCGTGGACAGGGGGCTAGGCGAGCAGTACTTC. Amino acid sequence: CASSIVDRGLGEQYF.

V usage is TRBV6-5 and J usage is TRBJ1-1; D may be TRBD1 (6 bases). The germline V gene encodes CDR1 MNHEY and CDR2 SVGAGI. With 7 bases removed from V and 1 base from J, the gap between germline ends came to 16 bases. This CDR3 is built from 15 residues. Here the CDR3 DNA reads TGTGCCAGCAAGGGGGTCAGGTCCTCGAACACTGAAGCTTTCTTT. Amino acid sequence: CASKGVRSSNTEAFF.

This rearrangement joins TRBV18 to TRBJ1-2; 8 bases are a match to TRBD1. J was trimmed by 2 bases and V by 3 bases; bases with no gene match: 14. This CDR3 contains 18 residues. Germline lookup yields CDR1 KGHSH and CDR2 LQKENI. The CDR3 spells CASSPMGQGAPLNYGYTF. The CDR3 nucleotides read TGTGCCAGCTCACCCATGGGTCAGGGGGCCCCGCTGAACTATGGCTACACCTTC. Full variable domain (missing parts from reference TRBV18 and TRBJ1-2): NAGVMQNPRHLVRRRGQEARLRCSPMKGHSHVYWYRQLPEEGLKFMVYLQKENIIDESGMPKERFSAEFPKEGPSILRIQQVVRGDSAAYFCASSPMGQGAPLNYGYTFGSGTRLTVV.

The chain uses TRBV3-1 (or the pseudogene TRBV3-2) and TRBJ1-1; TRBD1 might be the D (5 bases). The CDR3 runs to 14 residues. The V end lost 7 bases, the J end lost 0 bases, and 12 bases lay between the germline ends. Germline loops: CDR1 LGHDT, CDR2 YNNKEL (reference sequence). CDR3 sequence reads: CASTSRGVNTEAFF. CDR3 sequence (DNA): TGTGCCAGCACCTCTCGGGGGGTGAACACTGAAGCTTTCTTT.

The V call is TRBV6-4, the J call TRBJ2-6; D uncertain. Germline CDR1 MRHNA, CDR2 SNTAGT. V lost 8 bases and J 0 bases, leaving 17 bases between the germline ends. The CDR3 extends over 17 amino acids. The CDR3 DNA reads as TGTGCCAGCGCCCAGACTCCCGCCTACTCTGGGGCCAACGTCCTGACTTTC. Protein product: CASAQTPAYSGANVLTF.

The chain is built from TRBV3-1 (or the pseudogene TRBV3-2) and TRBJ1-2; a possible D gene is TRBD1 (6 bases). The CDR3 loop spans 16 amino acids. Germline V gene lookup returns CDR1 LGHDT and CDR2 YNNKEL (reference sequence). The ends were cut back, 0 bases at V and 3 bases at J, with 14 bases in the middle. CDR3 bases: TGTGCCAGCAGCCAAGATCCAGCGACAGGCGACTATGGCTACACCTTC. The encoded protein is CASSQDPATGDYGYTF.

This chain uses TRBV6-6 with TRBJ1-4, with 7 bases lining up with TRBD1. The length of the CDR3 is 15 residues. Germline V gene data show CDR1 as MNHNY and CDR2 as SVGAGI (reference sequence). J lost 3 bases, V lost 6 bases, and 7 bases had no gene match. For the CDR3, the DNA is TGTGCCAGCAGGCCTCGGACAGGCCCTAATGAAAAACTGTTTTTT. It specifies CASRPRTGPNEKLFF.

The J gene is TRBJ1-2, the V gene TRBV18; D is ambiguous. Germline V CDR1 and CDR2: KGHSH, LQKENI. The CDR3 is made up of 13 amino acids. The germline V and J ends were trimmed by 3 bases and 3 bases, with 8 bases remaining between them. The CDR3 region has the DNA TGTGCCAGCTCACCCGGGGAGGACTATGGCTACACCTTC. Translated: CASSPGEDYGYTF.

J is TRBJ2-6 and V is TRBV5-4, with D possibly TRBD1 on 6 matching bases. Trimming left V 1 base short and J 4 bases short, with 15 bases between. CDR3 size: 17 residues. CDR1 SGHNT and CDR2 YYREEE come from the germline V gene (reference sequence). The CDR3 is CASSLFRGVTGANVLTF. CDR3 nucleotide sequence: TGTGCCAGCAGCTTGTTCAGGGGAGTAACCGGGGCCAACGTCCTGACTTTC.

The chain has TRBV28 and TRBJ2-7; 10 bases map to TRBD2. Germline trimming cut 6 bases from V and 2 bases from J; bases unmatched to any gene: 7. The length of the CDR3 is 15 residues. Germline CDR1 reads MDHEN; CDR2 reads SYDVKM. This CDR3 is CASRRGLAGAYEQYF. The CDR3 DNA reads as TGTGCCAGCAGAAGGGGGCTAGCGGGGGCCTACGAGCAGTACTTC.

The rearrangement uses TRBV9 and TRBJ1-1; a weak D match, TRBD1 (5 bases). Per the germline V gene, CDR1 is SGDLS and CDR2 is YYNGEE. V lost 1 base and J 6 bases, leaving 16 bases between the germline ends. The CDR3 consists of 15 residues. The CDR3 here is CASSVLLGGSAEAFF. The DNA of the CDR3 is TGTGCCAGCAGCGTACTGTTGGGGGGGTCCGCTGAAGCTTTCTTT.

V gene TRBV7-9 combines with J gene TRBJ2-5; 7 nucleotides line up with TRBD1. V lost 1 base and J lost 5; bases outside the gene matches: 10. Germline CDR1 SEHNR, CDR2 FQNEAQ (reference sequence). The CDR3 is 16 residues long. This chain's CDR3 is CASSLGGTDLGETQYF. The CDR3 nucleotides read TGTGCCAGCAGCTTAGGGGGGACAGACTTAGGGGAGACCCAGTACTTC.

V gene TRBV2 combines with J gene TRBJ2-7; 9 bases map to TRBD1. V was clipped by 11 bases and J by 5 bases; unmatched bases: 19. Germline assignment: CDR1 SNHLY and CDR2 FYNNEI. The CDR3 spans 16 residues. For the CDR3, the DNA is TGTGCCCGCACGAGGGGTAAGGGGACAGGGAGTCACGAGCAGTACTTC. Amino acid sequence: CARTRGKGTGSHEQYF.

V and J are TRBV6-5 and TRBJ2-1; 9 bases map to TRBD1. Germline V CDR1 and CDR2: MNHEY, SVGAGI. V shed 5 bases and J 4 bases; nucleotides not matched to a gene: 6. There are 15 residues in the CDR3. CDR3 loop: CASSLTGTGYNEQFF. In DNA form, the CDR3 reads TGTGCCAGCAGTCTTACCGGGACAGGGTACAATGAGCAGTTCTTC.

This rearrangement joins TRBV7-9 to TRBJ2-5; no firm D call. V dropped 7 bases and J dropped 4 bases, with 13 bases sitting between them. Per the germline V gene, CDR1 is SEHNR and CDR2 is FQNEAQ (reference sequence). The CDR3 is 13 residues long. Here the CDR3 reads CASTDSPRETQYF. The CDR3 DNA sequence: TGTGCCAGCACCGACTCCCCCCGAGAGACCCAGTACTTC.

V gene TRBV29-1 combines with J gene TRBJ2-3; D might be TRBD2 (7 bases). Germline CDR1 and CDR2: SQVTM and ANQGSEA. Trimming pared 0 bases from V and 4 bases from J, leaving 14 bases between. The CDR3 runs to 15 residues. CDR3 bases: TGCAGCGTTGAAGATCTCGCGGGGGCAGCAGATACGCAGTATTTT. Residues: CSVEDLAGAADTQYF.

The chain links TRBV7-9 to TRBJ2-3; tentatively, D is TRBD1 (6 bases). Trimming left V 0 bases short and J 0 bases short, with 13 bases between. Germline CDR1 reads SEHNR; CDR2 reads FQNEAQ (reference sequence). The CDR3 extends over 17 amino acids. The DNA for the CDR3 is TGTGCCAGCAGCTTAGCCCCTCGGACAGCTAGCACAGATACGCAGTATTTT. Its protein is CASSLAPRTASTDTQYF. The full variable domain, with the rest looked up from reference TRBV7-9 and TRBJ2-3, is DTGVSQNPRHKITKRGQNVTFRCDPISEHNRLYWYRQTLGQGPEFLTYFQNEAQLEKSRLLSDRFSAERPKGSFSTLEIQRTEQGDSAMYLCASSLAPRTASTDTQYFGPGTRLTVL.

The J gene is TRBJ1-2, the V gene TRBV7-2; D might be TRBD1 (6 bases). The CDR3 covers 14 residues. The germline gives CDR1 SGHTA, CDR2 FQGNSA. Trimming pared 5 bases from V and 6 bases from J, leaving 16 bases between. The DNA of the CDR3 is TGTGCCAGCAGCCCGAACGGGTGGGGGCATGGCTACACCTTC. The encoded protein is CASSPNGWGHGYTF.

The CDR3 is CASTLTTALYEQYF. CDR3 DNA sequence: TGTGCCAGCACCCTTACGACAGCTCTCTACGAGCAGTACTTC. This chain connects TRBV6-5 to TRBJ2-7; tentatively, D is TRBD1 (5 bases). CDR1 and CDR2 (germline): MNHEY, SVGAGI. V was cut by 7 bases and J by 3 bases, with 16 bases left in between. The CDR3 runs to 14 residues.

DNA for the CDR3: TGTGCCAGCTCACCACCAGGACTCAACACTGAAGCTTTCTTT. Amino acid sequence: CASSPPGLNTEAFF. The rearrangement uses TRBV18 and TRBJ1-1; D remains ambiguous. CDR3 size: 14 residues. CDR1 and CDR2 (germline): KGHSH, LQKENI. The V end lost 0 bases, the J end lost 2 bases, and 7 bases lay between the germline ends.

V is TRBV30 and J is TRBJ2-7, with TRBD1 matching over 10 bases. The J segment lost 5 bases and the V segment lost 2 bases, leaving 9 bases of the junction unmatched. This CDR3 is built from 15 residues. Germline V gene data show CDR1 as GTSNPN and CDR2 as SVGIG (reference sequence). This CDR3 is CAWSLSGDRGNEQYF. The CDR3 DNA reads as TGTGCCTGGAGTCTATCTGGGGACAGGGGTAACGAGCAGTACTTC.

The chain carries TRBV7-9 and TRBJ2-3; TRBD2 agrees at 12 bases. CDR3 length equals 18 residues. CDR1 is SEHNR, CDR2 FQNEAQ, per germline (reference sequence). Trimming at V came to 7 bases and at J to 0 bases, leaving 11 bases not matched to a gene. CDR3 bases: TGTGCCAGCACCCTGGGCCTAGCGGGGGGGCCCAGCACAGATACGCAGTATTTT. Protein: CASTLGLAGGPSTDTQYF.